These 27 T cell receptor beta chains share one sample of origin, sequenced in a study of Tregs in tolerant kidney transplant recipients. Measured with immunoSEQ multiplex PCR; TCRdb has only the in-frame clones, and not every one. The sample has about 15,000 clones, over 75% seen once. Source: Tregs from blood, taken before the transplant. These receptors all stem from a human donor who received a combined kidney and bone marrow transplant.

The chain employs TRBV28 and TRBJ1-3, with D possibly matching TRBD1 (5 bases). Germline values: CDR1 MDHEN, CDR2 SYDVKM. V gave up 5 bases and J gave up 4 bases, with 12 bases separating them. The CDR3 covers 14 residues. The CDR3 sequence is CASSGVGQGNTIYF. CDR3 in DNA: TGTGCCAGCAGTGGGGTGGGGCAAGGAAACACCATATATTTT.

The chain is built from TRBV5-1 and TRBJ1-2, with 11 bases matching TRBD1. The length of the CDR3 is 18 residues. V trimming: 4 bases; J trimming: 4 bases; junction bases outside the gene matches: 15. The V gene's germline CDR1 is SGHRS and CDR2 YFSETQ. CDR3 in amino acids: CASSPAGQGVFGGYGYTF. In DNA, the CDR3 is TGCGCCAGCAGCCCAGCGGGACAGGGGGTCTTCGGGGGCTATGGCTACACCTTC.

The chain is built from TRBV28 and TRBJ1-2; 12 bases align to TRBD1. J was trimmed by 8 bases and V by 10 bases; bases with no gene match: 17. The CDR3 has 16 residues. Germline CDR1 is MDHEN and CDR2 is SYDVKM. CDR3 nucleotide sequence: TGTGCCATTGATAATCGGGGACAGGGGGCGCCGGGAGGCTACACCTTC. Protein product: CAIDNRGQGAPGGYTF.

This clone was counted between two and nine times. The rearrangement joins TRBV6-6 to TRBJ1-2; 8 bases fit TRBD1. V dropped 2 bases and J dropped 0; count of bases not matched to a gene: 5. The CDR3 covers 16 residues. Germline V gives CDR1 MNHNY, CDR2 SVGAGI (reference sequence). Here the CDR3 reads CASSYATGGTNYGYTF. The CDR3 DNA sequence: TGTGCCAGCAGTTACGCCACAGGGGGAACTAACTATGGCTACACCTTC.

CDR3 loop: CASSPRRGIEKLFF. The CDR3 DNA is TGTGCCAGCAGCCCACGGCGGGGGATTGAAAAACTGTTTTTT. The chain employs TRBV7-9 and TRBJ1-4; a weak D match, TRBD1 (5 bases). Germline V CDR1 and CDR2: SEHNR, FQNEAQ (reference sequence). V lost 5 bases and J lost 7, with 14 bases in between. The CDR3 consists of 14 residues.

This sequence joins TRBV7-2 and TRBJ2-5, with TRBD2 identical over 11 bases. With V trimmed by 1 base and J by 9 bases, 7 bases remained unmatched. Germline V CDR1 and CDR2: SGHTA, FQGNSA. The CDR3 is 15 amino acids. Written as DNA, the CDR3 is TGTGCCAGCAGCTTAGTTTTCGGGACTAGCGGTCCCCAGTACTTC. Its protein product is CASSLVFGTSGPQYF. The complete variable domain, with remaining parts taken from reference TRBV7-2 and TRBJ2-5, reads GAGVSQSPSNKVTEKGKDVELRCDPISGHTALYWYRQSLGQGLEFLIYFQGNSAPDKSGLPSDRFSAERTGGSVSTLTIQRTQQEDSAVYLCASSLVFGTSGPQYFGPGTRLLVL.

This rearrangement joins TRBV7-9 to TRBJ1-1, with D perhaps matching TRBD1 (5 bases). The germline gives CDR1 SEHNR, CDR2 FQNEAQ (reference sequence). V lost 3 bases, J lost 1 base, and 6 bases lay in between. CDR3 length: 13 residues. DNA for the CDR3: TGTGCCAGCAGCTTTCAGGGGAACACTGAAGCTTTCTTT. It yields the protein CASSFQGNTEAFF.

V gene TRBV19 combines with J gene TRBJ1-1; 7 bases line up with TRBD1. Germline CDR1 reads LNHDA; CDR2 reads SQIVND (reference sequence). The CDR3 contains 16 residues. Unmatched junction bases numbered 12, after V lost 5 bases and J lost 3 bases. The CDR3 bases are TGTGCCAGTAGTGCCAGACAGGGTAAATGGTACACTGAAGCTTTCTTT. Amino acids: CASSARQGKWYTEAFF.

The chain is built from TRBV28 and TRBJ1-2; no reliable D call. V lost 2 bases and J lost 4, with 5 bases in between. CDR3 length: 12 amino acids. Germline CDR1 and CDR2: MDHEN and SYDVKM. The CDR3 nucleotides are TGTGCCAGCAGTTTACGTGTCTATGGCTACACCTTC. This codes for CASSLRVYGYTF.

This clone was found a few times. The rearrangement links TRBV19 to TRBJ2-6; tentatively, D is TRBD2 (5 bases). Trimming removed 3 bases from V and 1 base from J, with 10 bases in between. The V gene's germline CDR1 is LNHDA and CDR2 SQIVND (reference sequence). This CDR3 is 16 amino acids long. The CDR3 bases are TGTGCCAGTAGTATCAGGAGCGGATCTGGGGCCAACGTCCTGACTTTC. Amino acid sequence: CASSIRSGSGANVLTF.

This clone occurred a few times. J is TRBJ2-2 and V is TRBV5-6, with 12 bases aligning to TRBD2. V lost 5 bases, J lost 5 bases, and 1 base stayed unmatched. The CDR3 loop spans 14 amino acids. The germline CDR1 and CDR2 sequences are SGHDT and YYEEEE. As DNA, the CDR3 is TGTGCCAGCAGACTAGCGGGGGGAACCGGGGAGCTGTTTTTT. Translated, it gives CASRLAGGTGELFF.

The CDR3 sequence is CASSLGKGGTEAFF. CDR3 in DNA: TGTGCCAGCAGCTTAGGGAAGGGGGGGACTGAAGCTTTCTTT. This sequence joins TRBV7-8 and TRBJ1-1, with D perhaps matching TRBD1 (6 bases). Germline lookup yields CDR1 SGHVS and CDR2 FQNEAQ. The V gene lost 1 base and the J gene lost 5 bases, with 11 bases spanning the gap. The CDR3 has 14 residues. The full variable domain, completed using reference TRBV7-8 and TRBJ1-1, is GAGVSQSPRYKVAKRGQDVALRCDPISGHVSLFWYQQALGQGPEFLTYFQNEAQLDKSGLPSDRFFAERPEGSVSTLKIQRTQQEDSAVYLCASSLGKGGTEAFFGQGTRLTVV.

V gene TRBV5-1 combines with J gene TRBJ1-3, with 8 bases that match TRBD1. The CDR3 covers 15 residues. Looked up from germline, CDR1 is SGHRS and CDR2 is YFSETQ. V lost 4 bases, J lost 3 bases, and 6 bases stayed unmatched. The DNA of the CDR3 is TGCGCCAGCAGCCCACAAACAGGGGGTGGAAACACCATATATTTT. Amino acids: CASSPQTGGGNTIYF.

This chain connects TRBV18 to TRBJ2-5; 9 nucleotides align to TRBD2. With 4 bases clipped from V and 6 bases from J, the junction kept 18 bases outside the gene matches. This CDR3 contains 18 residues. Germline assignment: CDR1 KGHSH and CDR2 LQKENI. The CDR3: CASSQDRPGGRALKTQYF. CDR3 DNA: TGTGCCAGCTCACAAGACCGTCCCGGCGGGAGGGCCCTCAAGACCCAGTACTTC. Using reference TRBV18 and TRBJ2-5 for the parts outside the CDR3, the full variable domain is NAGVMQNPRHLVRRRGQEARLRCSPMKGHSHVYWYRQLPEEGLKFMVYLQKENIIDESGMPKERFSAEFPKEGPSILRIQQVVRGDSAAYFCASSQDRPGGRALKTQYFGPGTRLLVL.

The V and J genes are TRBV10-3 and TRBJ1-1; tentatively, D is TRBD1 (5 bases). Trimming took off 5 bases at V and 4 bases at J, with 14 bases between the two ends. CDR1 and CDR2 from the germline V gene are ENHRY and SYGVKD. The CDR3 consists of 14 residues. Here the CDR3 DNA reads TGTGCCATCAGTTCCTCGACAGAAAGCACTGAAGCTTTCTTT. Its translation is CAISSSTESTEAFF.

This sequence joins TRBV18 and TRBJ1-1, with TRBD1 as a possible D gene (6 bases). Trimming stripped 3 bases from V and 0 bases from J, with 8 bases between. In germline, CDR1 is KGHSH, CDR2 LQKENI. There are 14 residues in the CDR3. The CDR3 DNA follows: TGTGCCAGCTCACCGGACAGCTTGAACACTGAAGCTTTCTTT. Amino acids: CASSPDSLNTEAFF.

This chain connects TRBV4-1 to TRBJ1-3; weak D call: TRBD1 (6 bases). Germline V gene data show CDR1 as MGHRA and CDR2 as YSYEKL. This CDR3 is 18 amino acids long. V dropped 0 bases and J dropped 1 base, with 16 bases sitting between them. The CDR3 spells CASSQDRDNMRSGNTIYF. In DNA form, the CDR3 reads TGCGCCAGCAGCCAAGACCGGGACAATATGCGATCTGGAAACACCATATATTTT.

This chain links TRBV20-1 with TRBJ2-3; D is possibly TRBD2 (6 bases). With 5 bases removed from V and 6 bases from J, the gap between germline ends came to 9 bases. CDR1 is DFQATT, CDR2 SNEGSKA, per germline (reference sequence). The length of the CDR3 is 11 residues. The CDR3 here is CSARDSDTQYF. For the CDR3, the DNA is TGCAGTGCTCGGGACTCCGATACGCAGTATTTT.

This rearrangement joins TRBV6-1 to TRBJ1-1; D not resolved. Looked up from germline, CDR1 is MNHNS and CDR2 is SASEGT. The ends were cut back, 6 bases at V and 3 bases at J, with 14 bases in the middle. The CDR3 runs 14 residues. This chain's CDR3 is CASSSARVYTEAFF. The CDR3 bases are TGTGCCAGCAGCTCTGCTCGGGTGTACACTGAAGCTTTCTTT.

The rearrangement links TRBV7-2 to TRBJ1-2; 8 bases are a match to TRBD1. Germline V gene lookup returns CDR1 SGHTA and CDR2 FQGNSA. This CDR3 has 15 residues. V trimming: 1 base; J trimming: 2 bases; junction bases outside the gene matches: 3. CDR3 DNA: TGTGCCAGCAGCTTAGTGGCAGGGGGCAACTATGGCTACACCTTC. Protein sequence: CASSLVAGGNYGYTF.

As regards this clone: One end of the junction is discordant with germline, which a read error may explain. The V gene is TRBV23-1, the J gene TRBJ2-4, with D possibly being TRBD2 (6 bases). TRBV23-1 is reported as an ORF; its role is uncertain. The CDR3 runs to 9 residues. CDR3 sequence: CASSQSGSF. The CDR3 DNA sequence: TGCGCCAGCAGTCAATCCGGGAGCTTC.

V and J are TRBV20-1 and TRBJ2-7, with D uncertain. Trimming took off 3 bases at V and 4 bases at J, with 4 bases between the two ends. Germline assignment: CDR1 DFQATT and CDR2 SNEGSKA (reference sequence). The CDR3 runs 10 residues. The CDR3 loop reads CSASRYEQYF. DNA for the CDR3: TGCAGTGCTAGCAGGTACGAGCAGTACTTC.

This chain joins TRBV18 and TRBJ2-7; tentative D call: TRBD2 (6 bases). The CDR3 consists of 16 residues. Per germline, CDR1 KGHSH and CDR2 LQKENI. Trimming took off 2 bases at V and 1 base at J, with 15 bases between the two ends. CDR3 sequence (DNA): TGTGCCAGCTCACCAGGGCCGGGAGACAAATCCTACGAGCAGTACTTC. This sequence encodes CASSPGPGDKSYEQYF.

CDR3: CASRIAGALDTQYF. CDR3 DNA sequence: TGTGCCAGCAGAATAGCGGGAGCCCTAGATACGCAGTATTTT. The chain joins TRBV6-1 to TRBJ2-3, with 9 bases lining up with TRBD2. Per the germline V gene, CDR1 is MNHNS and CDR2 is SASEGT. The V gene end was trimmed by 6 bases and the J gene end by 5 bases; junction bases not matched to a gene: 6. The CDR3 loop spans 14 amino acids.

DNA for the CDR3: TGTGCCAGCAGTCCGATCGGGATAGCGGGGTACAATGAGCAGTTCTTC. It specifies CASSPIGIAGYNEQFF. V is TRBV27 and J is TRBJ2-1; 8 nucleotides match TRBD2. The CDR3 covers 16 residues. V lost 5 bases and J lost 4; bases outside the gene matches: 10. Germline CDR1 and CDR2: MNHEY and SMNVEV (reference sequence).

The chain has TRBV11-2 and TRBJ1-3; 8 bases are shared with TRBD1. This CDR3 has 15 residues. The J segment lost 2 bases and the V segment lost 4 bases, leaving 4 bases of the junction unmatched. Germline CDR1 is SGHAT and CDR2 is FQNNGV. CDR3 nucleotides: TGTGCCAGCAGCTCCTCGACAGGGGCTGGAAACACCATATATTTT. It codes for CASSSSTGAGNTIYF.

The chain combines TRBV4-1 with TRBJ2-1; 11 positions match TRBD2. The CDR3 totals 16 residues. Germline V gene data show CDR1 as MGHRA and CDR2 as YSYEKL. Trimming at V came to 2 bases and at J to 4 bases, leaving 4 bases not matched to a gene. The CDR3 DNA reads TGCGCCAGCAGCCAACTAGCGGGGGGCCTTTACAATGAGCAGTTCTTC. Translated, it gives CASSQLAGGLYNEQFF.